This T cell receptor beta chain derives from a study of T cells after posttransplantation cyclophosphamide. This related bone marrow graft donor gave peripheral blood on the day of marrow donation. The CDR3 is made up of 13 amino acids. The V gene end was trimmed by 6 bases and the J gene end by 6 bases; junction bases not matched to a gene: 5. Germline CDR1 and CDR2: LNHDA and SQIVND (reference sequence). Sequencing was performed with immunoSEQ multiplex PCR; in TCRdb, only in-frame clones are kept and a portion is missing. The sample is made up of approximately 39,000 clones, none counted only once. Whole-study results and caveats: Later post-transplant blood repertoires were often dominated by donor CD8+ memory clones. Blood and skin or GI T cell repertoires showed limited TRB overlap.

This clone was picked up many times. The antigen is undetermined. This clonotype was obtained from a man over 45 in good health, CMV-negative, and a related stem cell transplant donor. The chain is built from TRBV19 and TRBJ1-5; TRBD1 agrees at 7 bases. What was sequenced was PBMCs. The CDR3 DNA reads TGTGCCAGTAGCGACAGGGTAGGTCAGCCCCAGCATTTT. It specifies CASSDRVGQPQHF.